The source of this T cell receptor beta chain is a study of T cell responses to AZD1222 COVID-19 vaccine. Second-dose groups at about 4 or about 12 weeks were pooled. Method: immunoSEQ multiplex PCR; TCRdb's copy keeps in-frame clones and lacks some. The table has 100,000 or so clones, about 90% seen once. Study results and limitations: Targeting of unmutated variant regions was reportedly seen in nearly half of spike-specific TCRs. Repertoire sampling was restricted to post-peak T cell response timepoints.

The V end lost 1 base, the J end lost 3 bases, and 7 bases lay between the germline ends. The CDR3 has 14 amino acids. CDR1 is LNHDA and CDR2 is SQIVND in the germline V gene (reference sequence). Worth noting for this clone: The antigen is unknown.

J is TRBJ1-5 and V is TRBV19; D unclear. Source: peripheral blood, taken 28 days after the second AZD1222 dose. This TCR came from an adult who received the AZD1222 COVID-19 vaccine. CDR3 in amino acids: CASSIGGDNQPQHF. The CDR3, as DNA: TGTGCCAGTAGTATAGGTGGTGACAATCAGCCCCAGCATTTT.